This entry lists 18 T cell receptor beta chains sequenced from one sample in a study of cytomegalovirus exposure and HLA in healthy donors (dated by TCRdb to 2016 to 2017). Library creation used the immunoSEQ multiplex PCR assay. The multiplex PCR relied on a mix of 60 forward primers for TCR Vbeta segments and 13 reverse primers for TCR Jbeta segments. Held by TCRdb, this immuneACCESS table contains in-frame sequences only and omits some clones. Under half of the omission traces to an unresolved V gene where checked; the cause of the rest is unknown. Within this sample are approximately 180,000 clones, with about three quarters of them counted one time only. The leading ten clones occupy approximately 1.1% of the sample. The specimen sequenced was PBMCs. The receptors come from a woman aged 35 to 49 in good health and CMV-seronegative.

This clone was counted once. In DNA, the CDR3 is TGCGCCAGCAGCTTATATGACGGCGGAGGGTCGAAAACCCAGTACTTC. Protein: CASSLYDGGGSKTQYF. The chain is built from TRBV5-1 and TRBJ2-5; D is perhaps TRBD2 (6 bases). Germline CDR1 and CDR2: SGHRS and YFSETQ. Trimming stripped 2 bases from V and 8 bases from J, with 22 bases between. CDR3 size: 16 residues. The full variable domain, rest sourced from reference TRBV5-1 and TRBJ2-5, is KAGVTQTPRYLIKTRGQQVTLSCSPISGHRSVSWYQQTPGQGLQFLFEYFSETQRNKGNFPGRFSGRQFSNSRSEMNVSTLELGDSALYLCASSLYDGGGSKTQYFGPGTRLLVL.

The chain links TRBV2 to TRBJ2-3; 7 bases are shared with TRBD2. Germline V gene sequence: CDR1 SNHLY, CDR2 FYNNEI. The CDR3 sequence is 13 residues long. V dropped 4 bases and J dropped 9; count of bases not matched to a gene: 7. The CDR3 coding sequence is TGTGCCAGCAGTGCACCCCCGGGGGGAACGCAGTATTTT. Translated: CASSAPPGGTQYF.

The chain employs TRBV7-2 and TRBJ1-1, with D tentatively TRBD1 (5 bases). CDR1 and CDR2 from the germline V gene are SGHTA and FQGNSA. V lost 1 base and J lost 1, with 13 bases in between. This CDR3 has 16 amino acids. The CDR3 DNA reads TGTGCCAGCAGCTTAGTTTGGGGGGGAGCGAACACTGAAGCTTTCTTT. Translation gives CASSLVWGGANTEAFF.

The chain employs TRBV27 and TRBJ2-7, with D possibly TRBD1 on 6 matching bases. V was pared by 5 bases and J by 5 bases, with 13 bases between. Per germline, CDR1 MNHEY and CDR2 SMNVEV (reference sequence). The CDR3 length is 13 residues. The CDR3 DNA follows: TGTGCCAGCAGTCCCCTACAGGGCCACGAGCAGTACGTC. Its protein product is CASSPLQGHEQYV.

The CDR3 coding sequence is TGTGCCAGCAGCTTGGGGTCTAGCGGATACCAAGAGACCCAGTACTTC. Encoded protein: CASSLGSSGYQETQYF. This sequence joins TRBV5-4 and TRBJ2-5; 7 nucleotides align to TRBD2. V shed 0 bases, J shed 0 bases, and the junction held 5 bases outside the gene matches. This CDR3 contains 16 residues. Germline-derived CDR1 and CDR2 are SGHNT and YYREEE (reference sequence).

V and J are TRBV29-1 and TRBJ2-3; D not certain. Germline V lookup: CDR1 SQVTM, CDR2 ANQGSEA. This CDR3 is 12 amino acids long. V was clipped by 6 bases and J by 4 bases, with 11 bases between them. The CDR3 DNA reads TGCAGCGTCTTTATTATTGCAGATACGCAGTATTTT. This sequence encodes CSVFIIADTQYF.

The chain employs TRBV6-5 and TRBJ2-1, with 8 bases identical to TRBD2. The CDR3 extends over 16 amino acids. Germline trimming cut 2 bases from V and 2 bases from J; bases unmatched to any gene: 5. Germline V gene sequence: CDR1 MNHEY, CDR2 SVGAGI. CDR3 DNA: TGTGCCAGCAGTTACATGGCGGGAGGACCCTACAATGAGCAGTTCTTC. Its protein is CASSYMAGGPYNEQFF.

A remark on this clone: The identical CDR3 is also encoded by other nucleotide sequences in the sample. The J gene is TRBJ1-2, the V gene TRBV9, with 10 bases fitting TRBD1. The CDR3 covers 15 residues. Trimming at V came to 3 bases and at J to 0 bases, leaving 2 bases not matched to a gene. Germline V CDR1 and CDR2: SGDLS, YYNGEE. CDR3 loop: CASSAGTGANYGYTF. In DNA form, the CDR3 reads TGTGCCAGCAGCGCCGGGACAGGGGCTAACTATGGCTACACCTTC.

V is TRBV12-2 and J is TRBJ2-2; the D segment call TRBD1 is taken from the table without a DNA check. TRBV12-2 is designated a pseudogene. CDR3 length: 17 amino acids. CDR3 nucleotides: TGTGCAAGTCGCCTCGACCGGGACAGGGCGAACACCGGGGAGCTGTTTTTT. Translating it yields CASRLDRDRANTGELFF.

The chain is built from TRBV7-9 and TRBJ1-2; the match to TRBD1 covers 8 bases. The trim removed 2 bases at V and 4 bases at J, leaving 9 bases unmatched. The CDR3 runs to 16 residues. Germline V gene lookup returns CDR1 SEHNR and CDR2 FQNEAQ (reference sequence). The CDR3 DNA sequence: TGTGCCAGCAGCTTAACCGGGACAGGACCTTTCTATGGCTACACCTTC. It yields the protein CASSLTGTGPFYGYTF.

This clone was picked up one time. The chain uses TRBV5-6 and TRBJ1-1, with 10 nucleotides matching TRBD1. J lost 1 base, V lost 4 bases, and 7 bases had no gene match. This CDR3 region has 16 residues. Germline-derived CDR1 and CDR2 are SGHDT and YYEEEE. This CDR3 reads CASSRGTGARNTEAFF. Written as DNA, the CDR3 is TGTGCCAGCAGCCGTGGGACAGGGGCCCGGAACACTGAAGCTTTCTTT.

The chain carries TRBV18 and TRBJ1-2, with TRBD1 as a possible D gene (6 bases). Germline CDR1 is KGHSH and CDR2 is LQKENI. The germline V and J ends were trimmed by 4 bases and 0 bases, with 15 bases remaining between them. The CDR3 has 16 amino acids. Here the CDR3 reads CASSLRTDGANYGYTF. The CDR3, as DNA: TGTGCCAGCTCACTCCGGACAGATGGGGCTAACTATGGCTACACCTTC.

The rearrangement links TRBV5-8 to TRBJ2-1, with D tentatively TRBD1 (5 bases). The CDR3 runs to 16 residues. Germline loops: CDR1 SGHTS, CDR2 YDEGEE. Deletions cut 1 base from V and 10 bases from J, with 21 bases between. The CDR3 loop is CASSLQGGTASGEQFF. The DNA for the CDR3 is TGTGCCAGCAGCTTGCAGGGCGGAACCGCTTCAGGGGAGCAGTTCTTC.

CDR3 bases: TGTGCCAGCAGTGGGACAGGGGGTCAGCCCCAGCATTTT. This encodes CASSGTGGQPQHF. This chain links TRBV6-5 with TRBJ1-5; 11 bases map to TRBD1. The CDR3 has 13 amino acids. Germline V gene sequence: CDR1 MNHEY, CDR2 SVGAGI. V was pared by 5 bases and J by 6 bases, with 0 bases of the junction left unmatched.

The chain couples TRBV19 to TRBJ2-1, with D perhaps TRBD2 (6 bases). CDR1 and CDR2 from the germline V gene are LNHDA and SQIVND (reference sequence). This CDR3 contains 17 residues. Trimming removed 3 bases at V and 0 bases at J, with 15 bases between. CDR3 in amino acids: CASSMEGPRFSYNEQFF. The CDR3 DNA reads as TGTGCCAGTAGTATGGAGGGGCCCCGCTTCTCCTACAATGAGCAGTTCTTC.

This clone was counted a single time. The chain has TRBV11-3 and TRBJ1-2; weak D call: TRBD1 (6 bases). V lost 2 bases to trimming and J lost 6 bases, with 10 bases between them. The length of the CDR3 is 13 residues. CDR1 is SGHNT, CDR2 YENEEA, per germline. CDR3 sequence: CASSLTAGDGYTF. The CDR3 DNA follows: TGTGCCAGCAGCTTAACAGCAGGGGATGGCTACACCTTC.

The V call is TRBV30, the J call TRBJ1-2; no clear D. V dropped 5 bases and J dropped 4 bases, with 14 bases sitting between them. CDR3 length: 13 amino acids. Per the germline V gene, CDR1 is GTSNPN and CDR2 is SVGIG (reference sequence). DNA of the CDR3: TGTGCCTGGGACACAGTCGTGGGCTATGGCTACACCTTC. The encoded protein is CAWDTVVGYGYTF.

This rearrangement joins TRBV5-6 to TRBJ2-4; TRBD2 agrees at 7 bases. The CDR3 covers 16 residues. With V trimmed by 3 bases and J by 0 bases, 6 bases remained unmatched. Germline V gene lookup returns CDR1 SGHDT and CDR2 YYEEEE. The CDR3 DNA sequence: TGTGCCAGCAGCTCCGGGGGGTCACTAGCCAAAAACATTCAGTACTTC. Its protein is CASSSGGSLAKNIQYF. Full variable domain (remainder filled in from reference TRBV5-6 and TRBJ2-4): DAGVTQSPTHLIKTRGQQVTLRCSPKSGHDTVSWYQQALGQGPQFIFQYYEEEERQRGNFPDRFSGHQFPNYSSELNVNALLLGDSALYLCASSSGGSLAKNIQYFGAGTRLSVL.